Shown below are 9 T cell receptor beta chains from a single sample sequenced in a study of blood T cell repertoires in COVID-19. Assay used: immunoSEQ multiplex PCR; TCRdb lists only in-frame clones, some missing. The table has 10,000 to 15,000 clones, 88% seen once. The material sequenced was peripheral blood. The receptors come from a human donor in a cohort sampled during active COVID-19.

Only a few counts were recorded for this clone. The genes are TRBV28 and TRBJ1-2; 7 nucleotides match TRBD1. The length of the CDR3 is 13 residues. CDR1 is MDHEN and CDR2 is SYDVKM in the germline V gene. The V segment lost 6 bases and the J segment 6 bases; nucleotides outside the gene matches: 7. This chain's CDR3 is CASSSGRGHGYTF. CDR3 sequence (DNA): TGTGCCAGCAGCTCCGGTAGGGGGCATGGCTACACCTTC.

The chain has TRBV19 and TRBJ2-1; D is possibly TRBD1 (5 bases). Trimming took off 5 bases at V and 2 bases at J, with 22 bases between the two ends. From germline, CDR1 is LNHDA and CDR2 SQIVND (reference sequence). The CDR3 runs to 18 residues. The CDR3 loop is CASSGISNRSGPYNEQFF. CDR3 DNA: TGTGCCAGTAGTGGAATCTCTAACAGGTCTGGCCCCTACAATGAGCAGTTCTTC.

The chain is built from TRBV6-6 and TRBJ2-7; 11 positions match TRBD2. The CDR3 covers 17 residues. Germline V gives CDR1 MNHNY, CDR2 SVGAGI (reference sequence). J was trimmed by 4 bases and V by 5 bases; bases with no gene match: 13. The CDR3 coding sequence is TGTGCCAGCAGTCCCGTTGGGACTAGCGGAATTCGGTACGAGCAGTACTTC. Protein product: CASSPVGTSGIRYEQYF.

The chain couples TRBV14 to TRBJ2-5, with a weak D call TRBD2 (6 bases). CDR3 size: 17 residues. Germline CDR1 and CDR2: SGHDN and FVKESK. Trimming cost V 0 bases and J 5 bases, with 19 bases left between them. CDR3 in amino acids: CASSQDFAGRLVETQYF. The CDR3 nucleotides are TGTGCCAGCAGCCAAGATTTCGCGGGACGTCTGGTTGAGACCCAGTACTTC.

The chain joins TRBV29-1 to TRBJ2-1, with a weak D call TRBD1 (6 bases). The germline CDR1 and CDR2 sequences are SQVTM and ANQGSEA. The CDR3 extends over 15 amino acids. The V gene lost 3 bases and the J gene lost 5 bases, with 17 bases spanning the gap. The CDR3 DNA sequence: TGCAGCGTTGAGAGGCGCCAGGGGTCGGACAATGAGCAGTTCTTC. Its protein is CSVERRQGSDNEQFF.

With regard to this clone: Germline and junction disagree at one end, which may indicate a read error. V gene TRBV2 combines with J gene TRBJ1-4, with TRBD1 matching 9 bases. Germline CDR1 and CDR2: SNHLY and FYNNEI. CDR3 size: 15 residues. DNA for the CDR3: TGTGCCAGCAGGGAAGGACAGGGGATACGGGAAAAACTGTTTTTT. It is translated as CASREGQGIREKLFF.

V and J are TRBV11-3 and TRBJ2-5; unclear D gene. The V gene's germline CDR1 is SGHNT and CDR2 YENEEA. The CDR3 runs to 12 residues. V was clipped by 3 bases and J by 5 bases, with 7 bases between them. This CDR3 is CASSFSTETQYF. CDR3 coding DNA: TGTGCCAGCAGCTTTAGTACGGAGACCCAGTACTTC.

This clone was seen a single time. The V gene is TRBV27, the J gene TRBJ2-7; 8 nucleotides align to TRBD2. From germline, CDR1 is MNHEY and CDR2 SMNVEV (reference sequence). The CDR3 has 14 amino acids. Trimming took 1 base from V and 6 from J; bases not matched to a gene: 5. The CDR3 region is CASSLFRGGLEQYF. The CDR3 coding sequence is TGTGCCAGCAGTTTATTTCGGGGGGGGCTCGAGCAGTACTTC.

The chain links TRBV6-1 to TRBJ2-2; the D is unclear. V was cut by 0 bases and J by 0 bases, with 5 bases left in between. Germline V lookup: CDR1 MNHNS, CDR2 SASEGT. This CDR3 spans 15 amino acids. Here the CDR3 reads CASSEAAANTGELFF. CDR3 in DNA: TGTGCCAGCAGTGAAGCGGCAGCGAACACCGGGGAGCTGTTTTTT.